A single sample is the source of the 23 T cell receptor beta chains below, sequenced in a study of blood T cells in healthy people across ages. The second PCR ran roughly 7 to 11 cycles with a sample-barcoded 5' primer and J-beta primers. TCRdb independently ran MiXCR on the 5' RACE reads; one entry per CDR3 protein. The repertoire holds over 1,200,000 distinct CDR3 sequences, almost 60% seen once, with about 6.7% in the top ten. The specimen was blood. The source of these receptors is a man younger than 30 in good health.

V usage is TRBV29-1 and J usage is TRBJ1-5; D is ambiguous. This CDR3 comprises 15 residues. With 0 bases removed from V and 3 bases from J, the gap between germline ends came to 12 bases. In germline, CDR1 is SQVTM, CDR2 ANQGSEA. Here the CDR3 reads CSVEDPTSPNQPQHF. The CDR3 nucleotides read TGCAGCGTTGAAGACCCCACAAGCCCCAATCAGCCCCAGCATTTT.

This CDR3 reads CASSQREGSPLHF. Written as DNA, the CDR3 is TGTGCCAGCAGCCAAAGGGAAGGATCACCCCTCCACTTT. The V call is TRBV3-1, the J call TRBJ1-6; D not resolved. This CDR3 region has 13 residues. V dropped 2 bases and J dropped 10 bases, with 9 bases sitting between them. Germline V CDR1 and CDR2: LGHDT, YNNKEL (reference sequence).

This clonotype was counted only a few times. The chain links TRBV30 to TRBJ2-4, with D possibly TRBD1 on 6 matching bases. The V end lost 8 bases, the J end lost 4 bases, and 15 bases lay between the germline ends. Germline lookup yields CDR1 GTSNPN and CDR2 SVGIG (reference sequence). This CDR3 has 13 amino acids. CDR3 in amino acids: CARSGTIKNIQYF. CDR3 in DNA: TGTGCCCGTAGTGGGACAATAAAAAACATTCAGTACTTC. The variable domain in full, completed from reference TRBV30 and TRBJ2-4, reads SQTIHQWPATLVQPVGSPLSLECTVEGTSNPNLYWYRQAAGRGLQLLFYSVGIGQISSEVPQNLSASRPQDRQFILSSKKLLLSDSGFYLCARSGTIKNIQYFGAGTRLSVL.

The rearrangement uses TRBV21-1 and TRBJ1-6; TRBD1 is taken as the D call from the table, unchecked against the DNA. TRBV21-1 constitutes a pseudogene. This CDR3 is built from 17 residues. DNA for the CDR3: TGTGCCAGCAGAACCGAGCCGGGACCGCGGATTACTTCACCCCTCCACTTT. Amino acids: CASRTEPGPRITSPLHF.

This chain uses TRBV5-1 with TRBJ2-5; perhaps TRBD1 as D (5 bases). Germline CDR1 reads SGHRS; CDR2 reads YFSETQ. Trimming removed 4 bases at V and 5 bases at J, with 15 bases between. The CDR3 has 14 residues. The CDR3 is CASSPLLAGETQYF. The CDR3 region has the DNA TGCGCCAGCAGCCCCCTTTTGGCAGGGGAGACCCAGTACTTC.

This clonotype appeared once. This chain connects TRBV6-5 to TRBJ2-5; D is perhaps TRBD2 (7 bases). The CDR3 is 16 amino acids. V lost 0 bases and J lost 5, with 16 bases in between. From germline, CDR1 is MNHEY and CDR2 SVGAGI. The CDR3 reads CASSYSPGDYRETQYF. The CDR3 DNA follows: TGTGCCAGCAGTTACTCTCCAGGGGACTACCGGGAGACCCAGTACTTC.

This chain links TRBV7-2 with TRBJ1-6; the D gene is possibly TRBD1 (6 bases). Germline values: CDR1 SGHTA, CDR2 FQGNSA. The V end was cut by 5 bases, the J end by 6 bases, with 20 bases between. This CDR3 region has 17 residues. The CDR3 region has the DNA TGTGCCAGCAGCCGAACCCAAAGGGGGGTTGGTAATTCACCCCTCCACTTT. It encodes CASSRTQRGVGNSPLHF.

This CDR3 reads CALGRGASEQYF. The CDR3 nucleotides read TGTGCCCTCGGACGGGGGGCGAGCGAGCAGTACTTC. The chain recombines TRBV28 with TRBJ2-5; D might be TRBD2 (7 bases). The J call is in doubt because the DNA end fits TRBJ2-7 better. The germline V gene has CDR1 MDHEN and CDR2 SYDVKM. This CDR3 contains 12 residues.

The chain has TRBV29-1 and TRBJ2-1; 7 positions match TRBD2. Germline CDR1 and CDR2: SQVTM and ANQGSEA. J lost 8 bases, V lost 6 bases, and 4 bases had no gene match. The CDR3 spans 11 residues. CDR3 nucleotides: TGCAGCGTCACTGCGGGAGATGAGCAGTTCTTC. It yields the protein CSVTAGDEQFF.

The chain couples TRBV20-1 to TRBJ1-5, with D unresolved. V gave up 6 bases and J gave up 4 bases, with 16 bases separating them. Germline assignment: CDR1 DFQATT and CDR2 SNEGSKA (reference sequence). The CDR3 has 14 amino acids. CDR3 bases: TGCAGTGCAGTCCTCCCGGACGGTAATCAGCCCCAGCATTTT. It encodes CSAVLPDGNQPQHF.

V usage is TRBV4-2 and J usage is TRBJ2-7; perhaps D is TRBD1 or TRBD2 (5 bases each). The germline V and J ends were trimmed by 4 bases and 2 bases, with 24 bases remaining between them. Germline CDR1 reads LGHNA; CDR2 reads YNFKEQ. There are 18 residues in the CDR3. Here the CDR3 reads CASSLLPSVGTHTYEQYF. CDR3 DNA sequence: TGTGCCAGCAGCCTACTCCCATCCGTCGGGACCCACACCTACGAGCAGTACTTC.

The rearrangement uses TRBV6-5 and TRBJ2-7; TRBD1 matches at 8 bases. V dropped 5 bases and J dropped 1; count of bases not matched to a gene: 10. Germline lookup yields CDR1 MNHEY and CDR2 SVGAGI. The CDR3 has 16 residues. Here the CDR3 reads CASSTDRGFGSYEQYF. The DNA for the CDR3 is TGTGCCAGCAGTACCGACAGGGGATTTGGATCCTACGAGCAGTACTTC.

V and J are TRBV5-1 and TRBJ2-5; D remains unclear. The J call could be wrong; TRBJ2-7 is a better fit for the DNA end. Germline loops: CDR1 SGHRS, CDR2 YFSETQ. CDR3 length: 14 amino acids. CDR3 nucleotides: TGCGCCAGCAGCTTGGGCCACACCTCCTACGAGCAGTACTTC. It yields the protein CASSLGHTSYEQYF.

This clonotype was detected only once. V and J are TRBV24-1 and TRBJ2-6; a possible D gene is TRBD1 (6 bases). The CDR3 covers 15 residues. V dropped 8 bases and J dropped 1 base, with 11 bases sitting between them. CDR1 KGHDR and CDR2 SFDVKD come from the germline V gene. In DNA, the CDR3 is TGTGCCACCACGATGGACAGTTCTGGGGCCAACGTCCTGACTTTC. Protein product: CATTMDSSGANVLTF.

The DNA for the CDR3 is TGTGCCAGCAAACGTGCACAGCTAGACTATGGCTACACCTTC. It codes for CASKRAQLDYGYTF. This chain links TRBV27 with TRBJ1-2, with unresolved D. The V gene lost 7 bases and the J gene lost 3 bases, with 15 bases spanning the gap. The CDR3 sequence is 14 residues long. Germline loops: CDR1 MNHEY, CDR2 SMNVEV (reference sequence).

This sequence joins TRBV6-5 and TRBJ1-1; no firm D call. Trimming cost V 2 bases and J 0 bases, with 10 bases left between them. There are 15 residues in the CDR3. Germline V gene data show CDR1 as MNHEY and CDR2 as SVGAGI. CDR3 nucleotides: TGTGCCAGCAGTTACGCCCGGGCCATGAACACTGAAGCTTTCTTT. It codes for CASSYARAMNTEAFF.

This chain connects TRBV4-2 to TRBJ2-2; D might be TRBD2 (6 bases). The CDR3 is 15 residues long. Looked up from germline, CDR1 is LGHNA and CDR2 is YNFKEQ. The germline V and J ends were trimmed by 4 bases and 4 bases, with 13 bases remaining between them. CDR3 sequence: CASSRDGGGTGELFF. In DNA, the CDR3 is TGTGCCAGCAGCCGAGACGGGGGAGGCACCGGGGAGCTGTTTTTT.

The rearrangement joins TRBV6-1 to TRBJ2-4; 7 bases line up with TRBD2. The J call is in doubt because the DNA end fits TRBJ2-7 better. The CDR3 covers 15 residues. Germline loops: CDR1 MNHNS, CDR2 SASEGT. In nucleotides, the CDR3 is TGTGCCAGCAGTGAAGCCTCACTAGCGATGAACGAGCAGTACTTC. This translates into CASSEASLAMNEQYF.

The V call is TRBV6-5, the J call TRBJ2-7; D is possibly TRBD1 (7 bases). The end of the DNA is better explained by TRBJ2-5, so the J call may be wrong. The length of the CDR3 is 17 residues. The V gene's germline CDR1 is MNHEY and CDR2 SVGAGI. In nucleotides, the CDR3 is TGTGCCAGCAGTTACGGCCCAGGGGGGAAAACAGAAGAGACCCAGTACTTC. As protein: CASSYGPGGKTEETQYF.

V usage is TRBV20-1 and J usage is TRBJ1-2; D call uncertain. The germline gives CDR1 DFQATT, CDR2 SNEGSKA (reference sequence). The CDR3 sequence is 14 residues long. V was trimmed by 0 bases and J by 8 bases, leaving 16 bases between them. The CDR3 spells CSARDLRREEGYTF. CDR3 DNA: TGCAGTGCTAGAGATCTGCGTCGGGAGGAAGGCTACACCTTC.

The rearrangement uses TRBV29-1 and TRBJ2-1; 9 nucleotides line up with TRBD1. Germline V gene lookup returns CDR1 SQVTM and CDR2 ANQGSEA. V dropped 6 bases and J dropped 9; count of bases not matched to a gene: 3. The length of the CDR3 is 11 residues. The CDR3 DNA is TGCAGCGTGGGACAGGGCCCTGAGCAGTTCTTC. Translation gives CSVGQGPEQFF.

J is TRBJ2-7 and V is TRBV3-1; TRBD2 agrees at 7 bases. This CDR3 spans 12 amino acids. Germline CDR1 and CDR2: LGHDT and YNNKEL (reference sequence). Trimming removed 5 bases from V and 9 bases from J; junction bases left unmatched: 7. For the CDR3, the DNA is TGTGCCAGCAGCTACTCGGGAGGAGGGCAGTACTTC. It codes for CASSYSGGGQYF.

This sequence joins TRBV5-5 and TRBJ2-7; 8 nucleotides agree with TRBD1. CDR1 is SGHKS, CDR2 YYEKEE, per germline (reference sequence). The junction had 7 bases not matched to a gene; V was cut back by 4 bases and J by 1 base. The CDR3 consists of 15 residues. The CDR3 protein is CASSLDRAASYEQYF. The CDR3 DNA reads TGTGCCAGCAGCCTGGACAGGGCGGCATCCTACGAGCAGTACTTC.